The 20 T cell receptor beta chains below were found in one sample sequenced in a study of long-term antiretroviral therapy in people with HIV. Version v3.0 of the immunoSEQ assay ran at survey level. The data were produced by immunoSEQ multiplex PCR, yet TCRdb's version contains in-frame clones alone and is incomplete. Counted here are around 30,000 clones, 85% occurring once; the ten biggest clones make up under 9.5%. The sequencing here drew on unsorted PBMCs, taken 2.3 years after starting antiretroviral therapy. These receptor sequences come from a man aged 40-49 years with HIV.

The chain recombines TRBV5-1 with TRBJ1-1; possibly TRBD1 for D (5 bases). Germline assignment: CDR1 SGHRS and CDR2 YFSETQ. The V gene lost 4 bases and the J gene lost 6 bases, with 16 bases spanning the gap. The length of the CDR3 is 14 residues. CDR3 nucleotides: TGCGCCAGCAGCGTTGGTACTCGGGGCGCTGAAGCTTTCTTT. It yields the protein CASSVGTRGAEAFF.

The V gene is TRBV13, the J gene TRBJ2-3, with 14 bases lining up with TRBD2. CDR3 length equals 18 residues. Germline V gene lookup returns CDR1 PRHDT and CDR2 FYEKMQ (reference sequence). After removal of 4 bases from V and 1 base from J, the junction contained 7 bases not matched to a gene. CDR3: CASSSGTSGSRGTDTQYF. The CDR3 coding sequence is TGTGCCAGCAGCTCCGGGACTAGCGGGAGTCGGGGCACAGATACGCAGTATTTT. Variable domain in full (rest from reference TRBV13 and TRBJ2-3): AAGVIQSPRHLIKEKRETATLKCYPIPRHDTVYWYQQGPGQDPQFLISFYEKMQSDKGSIPDRFSAQQFSDYHSELNMSSLELGDSALYFCASSSGTSGSRGTDTQYFGPGTRLTVL.

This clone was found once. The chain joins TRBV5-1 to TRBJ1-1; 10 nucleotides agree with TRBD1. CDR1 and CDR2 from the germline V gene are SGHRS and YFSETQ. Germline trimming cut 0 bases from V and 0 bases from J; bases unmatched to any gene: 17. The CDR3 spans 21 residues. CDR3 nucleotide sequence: TGCGCCAGCAGCTTGGTCCAGGGACAGGGGACAATACAGACCCTGAACACTGAAGCTTTCTTT. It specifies CASSLVQGQGTIQTLNTEAFF.

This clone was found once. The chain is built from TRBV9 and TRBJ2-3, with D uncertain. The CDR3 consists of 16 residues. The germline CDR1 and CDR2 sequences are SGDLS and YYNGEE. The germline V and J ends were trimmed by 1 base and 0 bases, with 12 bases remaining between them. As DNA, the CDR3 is TGTGCCAGCAGCGTATGGGCAGGAACTAGCACAGATACGCAGTATTTT. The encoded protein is CASSVWAGTSTDTQYF.

The CDR3: CASSDLTSILTDTQYF. The CDR3 DNA is TGCGCCAGCAGTGACCTGACTAGTATCCTCACAGATACGCAGTATTTT. The chain couples TRBV10-2 to TRBJ2-3; maybe TRBD2 (6 bases). This CDR3 contains 16 residues. The germline CDR1 and CDR2 sequences are WSHSY and SAAADI. Trimming pared 3 bases from V and 2 bases from J, leaving 15 bases between.

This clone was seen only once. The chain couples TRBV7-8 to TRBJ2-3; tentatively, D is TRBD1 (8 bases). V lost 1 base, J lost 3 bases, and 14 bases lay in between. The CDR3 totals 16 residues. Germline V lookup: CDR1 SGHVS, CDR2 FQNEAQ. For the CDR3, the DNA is TGTGCCAGCAGCTTAGGGACAGGGAGGGGGACAGATACGCAGTATTTT. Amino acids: CASSLGTGRGTDTQYF.

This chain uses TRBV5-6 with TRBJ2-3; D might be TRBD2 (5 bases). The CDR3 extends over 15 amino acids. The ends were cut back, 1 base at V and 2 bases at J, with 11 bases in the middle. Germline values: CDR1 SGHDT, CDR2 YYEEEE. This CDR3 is CASSLISGYTDTQYF. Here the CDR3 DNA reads TGTGCCAGCAGCTTGATCAGCGGCTACACAGATACGCAGTATTTT.

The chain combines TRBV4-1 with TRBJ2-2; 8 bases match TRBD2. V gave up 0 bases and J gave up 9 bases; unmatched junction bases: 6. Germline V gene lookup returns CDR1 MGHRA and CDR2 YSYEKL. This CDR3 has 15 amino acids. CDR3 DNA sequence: TGCGCCAGCAGCCAAGAATCCAGCGGGGGTAGGGAGCTGTTTTTT. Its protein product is CASSQESSGGRELFF.

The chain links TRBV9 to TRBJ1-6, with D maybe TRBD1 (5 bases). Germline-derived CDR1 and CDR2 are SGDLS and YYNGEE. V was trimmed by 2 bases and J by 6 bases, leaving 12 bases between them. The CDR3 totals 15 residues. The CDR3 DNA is TGTGCCAGCAGCGTGTCCGGGGGGGTTAATTCACCCCTCCACTTT. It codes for CASSVSGGVNSPLHF.

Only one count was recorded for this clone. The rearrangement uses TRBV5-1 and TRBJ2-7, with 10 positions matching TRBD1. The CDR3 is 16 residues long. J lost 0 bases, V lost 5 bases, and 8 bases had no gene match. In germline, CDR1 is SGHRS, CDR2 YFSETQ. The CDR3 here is CASRPGQGISSYEQYF. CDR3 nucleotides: TGCGCCAGCAGACCGGGACAGGGGATTAGCTCCTACGAGCAGTACTTC.

In nucleotides, the CDR3 is TGTGCCAGCAGCGTAAACGGGCTGGGCACAGATACGCAGTATTTT. This encodes CASSVNGLGTDTQYF. The chain has TRBV9 and TRBJ2-3; the D is unclear. CDR1 is SGDLS, CDR2 YYNGEE, per germline. Trimming stripped 1 base from V and 1 base from J, with 10 bases between. This CDR3 spans 15 amino acids.

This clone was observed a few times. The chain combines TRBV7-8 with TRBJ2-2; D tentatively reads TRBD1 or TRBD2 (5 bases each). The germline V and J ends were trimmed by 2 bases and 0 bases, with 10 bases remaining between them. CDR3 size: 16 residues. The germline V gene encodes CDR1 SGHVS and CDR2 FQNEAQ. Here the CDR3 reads CASSLRDVANTGELFF. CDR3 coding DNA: TGTGCCAGCAGCTTACGGGACGTCGCGAACACCGGGGAGCTGTTTTTT.

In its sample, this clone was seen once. CDR3 DNA sequence: TGTGCCAGCAGCCATTGGACTAGCGGGAGTATGACAGATACGCAGTATTTT. This gives the protein CASSHWTSGSMTDTQYF. This chain connects TRBV11-2 to TRBJ2-3, with 13 bases matching TRBD2. CDR1 and CDR2 (germline): SGHAT, FQNNGV. This CDR3 contains 17 residues. J gave up 3 bases and V 5 bases, and 8 bases lay outside the gene matches.

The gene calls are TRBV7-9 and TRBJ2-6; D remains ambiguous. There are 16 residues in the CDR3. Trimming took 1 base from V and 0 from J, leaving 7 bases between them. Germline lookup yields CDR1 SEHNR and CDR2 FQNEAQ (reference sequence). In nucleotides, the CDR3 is TGTGCCAGCAGCTTAGGACAATACTCTGGGGCCAACGTCCTGACTTTC. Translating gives CASSLGQYSGANVLTF.

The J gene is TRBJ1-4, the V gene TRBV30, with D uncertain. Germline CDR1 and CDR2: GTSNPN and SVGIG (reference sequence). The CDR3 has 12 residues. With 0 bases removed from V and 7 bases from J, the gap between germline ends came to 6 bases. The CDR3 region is CAWSVNIEKLFF. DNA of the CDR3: TGTGCCTGGAGTGTGAATATTGAAAAACTGTTTTTT.

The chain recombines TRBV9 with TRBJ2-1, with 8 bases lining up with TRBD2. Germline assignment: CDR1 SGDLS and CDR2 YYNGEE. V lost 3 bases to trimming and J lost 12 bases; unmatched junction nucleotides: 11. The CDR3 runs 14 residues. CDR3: CASSATGGAPVQFF. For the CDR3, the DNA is TGTGCCAGCAGCGCCACCGGGGGGGCCCCAGTGCAGTTCTTC. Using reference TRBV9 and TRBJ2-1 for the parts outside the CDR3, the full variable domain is DSGVTQTPKHLITATGQRVTLRCSPRSGDLSVYWYQQSLDQGLQFLIQYYNGEERAKGNILERFSAQQFPDLHSELNLSSLELGDSALYFCASSATGGAPVQFFGPGTRLTVL.

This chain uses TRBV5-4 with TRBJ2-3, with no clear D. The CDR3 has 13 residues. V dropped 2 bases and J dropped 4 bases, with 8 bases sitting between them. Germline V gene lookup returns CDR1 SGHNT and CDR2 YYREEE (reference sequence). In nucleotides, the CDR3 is TGTGCCAGCAGCTTTCCAGTTTCAGATACGCAGTATTTT. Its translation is CASSFPVSDTQYF.

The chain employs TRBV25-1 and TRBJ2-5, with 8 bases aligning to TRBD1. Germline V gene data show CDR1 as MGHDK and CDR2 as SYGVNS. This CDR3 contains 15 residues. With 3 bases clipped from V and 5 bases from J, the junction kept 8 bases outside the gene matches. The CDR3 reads CASSDIQGVGETQYF. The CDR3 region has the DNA TGTGCCAGCAGTGATATACAGGGGGTGGGGGAGACCCAGTACTTC.

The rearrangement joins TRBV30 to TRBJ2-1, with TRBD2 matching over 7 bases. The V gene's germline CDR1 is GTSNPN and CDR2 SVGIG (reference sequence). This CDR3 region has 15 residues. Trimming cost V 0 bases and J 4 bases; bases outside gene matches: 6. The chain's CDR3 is CAWSVGPSGYNEQFF. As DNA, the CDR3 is TGTGCCTGGAGTGTCGGGCCTAGCGGATACAATGAGCAGTTCTTC.

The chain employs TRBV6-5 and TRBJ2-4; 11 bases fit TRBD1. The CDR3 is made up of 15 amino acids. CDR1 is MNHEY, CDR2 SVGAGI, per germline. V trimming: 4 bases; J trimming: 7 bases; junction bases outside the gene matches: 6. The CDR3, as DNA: TGTGCCAGCAGTTGGGGGACAGGGGGATCGAACATTCAGTACTTC. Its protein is CASSWGTGGSNIQYF.